This T cell receptor beta chain emerged from a study of T cell repertoires in cytomegalovirus infection. Turning to the study itself: Both recently identified HLA-C-restricted and well-studied HLA-B-restricted CMV epitopes were used in the study. Evidence of both CMV infection and a matching HLA type came from public TCR beta signatures. General study findings and limits: Predominance within the ex vivo response was attributable to HLA-C-restricted CMV-specific TCR beta clonotypes. Cumulated frequencies of public TCR beta families served to identify carriers of CMV plus the relevant HLA.

In TCRdb, the reads were re-called with MiXCR into one record per CDR3 protein. Among 650,000 to 850,000 distinct CDR3 sequences, 29% were seen once, and the ten largest hold about 12%. Germline CDR1 SGHDN, CDR2 FVKESK. Trimming left V 6 bases short and J 1 base short, with 14 bases between. CDR3 length: 15 amino acids. Concerning this clonotype itself: Its antigen remains unknown.

This rearrangement joins TRBV14 to TRBJ2-3, with D possibly TRBD1 on 6 matching bases. The origin of this receptor is a human donor in good health (CMV status not recorded). Some clones in this sample may be carry-over from other donors' samples. The sample in question was cultured CD8+ T cells from PBMCs, obtained from culture after CMV antigen stimulation. This chain's CDR3 is CASSNRELGTDTQYF. DNA of the CDR3: TGTGCCAGCAGTAACAGGGAGTTAGGCACAGATACGCAGTATTTT. The full variable domain, its missing parts supplied by reference TRBV14 and TRBJ2-3, is EAGVTQFPSHSVIEKGQTVTLRCDPISGHDNLYWYRRVMGKEIKFLLHFVKESKQDESGMPNNRFLAERTGGTYSTLKVQPAELEDSGVYFCASSNRELGTDTQYFGPGTRLTVL.